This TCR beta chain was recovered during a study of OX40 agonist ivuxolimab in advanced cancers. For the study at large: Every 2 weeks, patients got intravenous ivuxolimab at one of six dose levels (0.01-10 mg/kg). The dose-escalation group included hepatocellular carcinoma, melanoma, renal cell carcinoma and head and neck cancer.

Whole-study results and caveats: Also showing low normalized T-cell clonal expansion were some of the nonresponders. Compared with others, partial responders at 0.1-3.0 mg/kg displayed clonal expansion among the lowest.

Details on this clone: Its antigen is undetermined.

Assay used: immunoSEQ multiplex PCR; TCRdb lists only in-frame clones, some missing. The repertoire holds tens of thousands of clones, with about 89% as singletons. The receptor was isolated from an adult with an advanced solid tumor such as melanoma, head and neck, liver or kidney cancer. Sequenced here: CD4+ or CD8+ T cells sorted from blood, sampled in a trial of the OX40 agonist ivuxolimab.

The CDR3 sequence: CASTSPPYNEQFF. CDR3 DNA: TGTGCCAGCACTAGCCCCCCTTACAATGAGCAGTTCTTC. J is TRBJ2-1 and V is TRBV27; weak D call: TRBD2 (5 bases). Germline V gives CDR1 MNHEY, CDR2 SMNVEV (reference sequence). The CDR3 has 13 amino acids. Trimming pared 7 bases from V and 4 bases from J, leaving 11 bases between.